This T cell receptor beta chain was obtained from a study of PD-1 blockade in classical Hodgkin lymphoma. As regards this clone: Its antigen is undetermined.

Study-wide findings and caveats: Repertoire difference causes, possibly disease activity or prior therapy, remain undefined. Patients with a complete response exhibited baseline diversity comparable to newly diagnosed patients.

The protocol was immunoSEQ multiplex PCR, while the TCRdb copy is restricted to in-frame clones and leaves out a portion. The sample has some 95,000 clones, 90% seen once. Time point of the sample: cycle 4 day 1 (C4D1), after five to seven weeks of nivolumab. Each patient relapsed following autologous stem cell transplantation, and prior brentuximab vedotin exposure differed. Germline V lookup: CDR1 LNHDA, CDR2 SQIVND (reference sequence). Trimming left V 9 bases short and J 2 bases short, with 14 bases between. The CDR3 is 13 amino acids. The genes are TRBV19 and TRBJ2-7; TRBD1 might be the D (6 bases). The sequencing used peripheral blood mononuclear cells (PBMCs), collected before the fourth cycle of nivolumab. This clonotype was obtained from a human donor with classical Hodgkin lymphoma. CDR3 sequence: CASGAGATYEQYF. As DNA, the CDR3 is TGTGCCAGCGGGGCAGGGGCTACCTACGAGCAGTACTTC.